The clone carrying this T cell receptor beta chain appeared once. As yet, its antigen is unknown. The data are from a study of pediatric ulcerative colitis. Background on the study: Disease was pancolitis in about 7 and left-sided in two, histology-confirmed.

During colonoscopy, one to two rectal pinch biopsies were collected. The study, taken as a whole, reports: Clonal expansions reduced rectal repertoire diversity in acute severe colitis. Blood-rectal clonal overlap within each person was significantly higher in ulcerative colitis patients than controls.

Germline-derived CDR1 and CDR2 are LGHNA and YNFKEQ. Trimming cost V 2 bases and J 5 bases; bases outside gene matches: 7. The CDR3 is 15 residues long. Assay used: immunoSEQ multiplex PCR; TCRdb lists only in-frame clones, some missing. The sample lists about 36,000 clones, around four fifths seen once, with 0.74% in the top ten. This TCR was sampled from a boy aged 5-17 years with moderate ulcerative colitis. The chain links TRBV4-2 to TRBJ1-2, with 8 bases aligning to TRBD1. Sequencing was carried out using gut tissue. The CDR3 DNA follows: TGTGCCAGCAGCCAAAGGATGGGGACAGGTTATGGCTACACCTTC. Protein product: CASSQRMGTGYGYTF.